This TCR beta chain was captured in a study of response to subunit inactivated influenza vaccine. This clonotype was observed a single time. The antigen remains unidentified. The junction does not match germline at one end; this may be a read error. The CDR3 consists of 12 residues. The germline V gene has CDR1 GTSNPN and CDR2 SVGIG (reference sequence). TCRdb analysed the RT-PCR reads with MiXCR anew, one entry per CDR3 protein. This table holds 630,000 or so distinct CDR3 sequences, around 14% found once. Findings of the study overall: The authors suggested that few new T cells are recruited per seasonal influenza vaccination.

The rearrangement links TRBV30 to TRBJ2-2; a possible D gene is TRBD1 (5 bases). Material: PBMCs from blood, obtained roughly 12 days after vaccination. This TCR was recovered from a man in his forties or fifties who received an inactivated influenza vaccine. The DNA of the CDR3 is TGTGCCTGTCTAGACAGCACCCGGGAGCTGTTTTTT. Translated: CACLDSTRELFF.